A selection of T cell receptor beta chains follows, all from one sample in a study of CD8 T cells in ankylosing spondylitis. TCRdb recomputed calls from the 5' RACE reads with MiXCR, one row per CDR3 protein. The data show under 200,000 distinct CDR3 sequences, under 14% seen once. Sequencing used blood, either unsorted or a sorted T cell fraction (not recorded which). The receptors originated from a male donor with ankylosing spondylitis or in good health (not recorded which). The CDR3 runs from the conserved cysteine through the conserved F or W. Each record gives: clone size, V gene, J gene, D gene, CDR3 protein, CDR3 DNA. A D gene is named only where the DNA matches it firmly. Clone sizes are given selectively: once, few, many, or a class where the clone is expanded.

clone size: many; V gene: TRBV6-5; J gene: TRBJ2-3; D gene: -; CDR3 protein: CASSYFPERRSTDTQYF; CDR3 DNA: TGTGCCAGCAGTTACTTTCCCGAACGGCGGAGCACAGATACGCAGTATTTT
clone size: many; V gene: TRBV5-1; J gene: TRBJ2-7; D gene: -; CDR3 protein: CASSLGLTYELYF; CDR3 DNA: TGCGCCAGCAGCTTGGGTCTAACCTACGAGCTGTACTTC
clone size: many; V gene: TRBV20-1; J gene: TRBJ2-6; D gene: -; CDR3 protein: CSAEFPGANVLTF; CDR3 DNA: TGCAGTGCTGAATTTCCTGGGGCCAACGTCCTGACTTTC
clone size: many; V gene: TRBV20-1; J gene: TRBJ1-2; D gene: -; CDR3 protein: CSARTSSGTHNYGYTF; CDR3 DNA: TGCAGTGCTAGGACTTCTTCCGGGACCCATAACTATGGCTACACCTTC
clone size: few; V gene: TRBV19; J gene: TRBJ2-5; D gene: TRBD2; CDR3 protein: CASSTSGSQYF; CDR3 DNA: TGTGCCAGTAGTACAAGCGGGAGCCAGTACTTC
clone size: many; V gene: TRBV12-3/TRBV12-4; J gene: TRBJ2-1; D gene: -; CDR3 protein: CASSPQRNSYNEQFF; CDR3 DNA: TGTGCCAGCAGTCCCCAGCGGAACTCCTACAATGAGCAGTTCTTC
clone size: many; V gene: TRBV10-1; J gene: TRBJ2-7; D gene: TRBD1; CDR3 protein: CASSAGQGNWHEQYF; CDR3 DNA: TGCGCCAGCAGCGCGGGACAGGGTAATTGGCACGAGCAGTACTTC
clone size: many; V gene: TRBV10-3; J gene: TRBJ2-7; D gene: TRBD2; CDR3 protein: CAISEGGGTYEQYF; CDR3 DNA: TGTGCCATCAGTGAGGGGGGGGGAACCTACGAGCAGTACTTC
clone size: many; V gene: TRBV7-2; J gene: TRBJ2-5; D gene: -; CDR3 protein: CASSVGRQQETQYF; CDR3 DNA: TGTGCCAGCAGCGTAGGACGACAGCAAGAGACCCAGTACTTC
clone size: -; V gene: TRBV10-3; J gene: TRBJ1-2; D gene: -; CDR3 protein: CAISESEIYGYTF; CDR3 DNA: TGTGCCATCAGTGAGTCAGAGATCTATGGCTACACCTTC
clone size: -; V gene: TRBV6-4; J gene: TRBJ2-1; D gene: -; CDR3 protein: CASSGIIEKLGGEQFF; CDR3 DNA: TGTGCCAGCAGCGGCATTATCGAGAAATTGGGAGGTGAGCAGTTCTTC
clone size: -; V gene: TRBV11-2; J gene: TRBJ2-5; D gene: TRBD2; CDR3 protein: CASSSGTSGPRTQYF; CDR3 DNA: TGTGCCAGCAGCTCGGGGACTAGCGGACCGAGGACCCAGTACTTC
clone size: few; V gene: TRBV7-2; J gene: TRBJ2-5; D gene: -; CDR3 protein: CASSLEFRGYETQYF; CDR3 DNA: TGTGCCAGCAGCTTAGAGTTTCGGGGATACGAGACCCAGTACTTC
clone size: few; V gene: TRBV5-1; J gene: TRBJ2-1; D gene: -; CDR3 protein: CASSMGGQLISYNEQFF; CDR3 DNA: TGCGCCAGCAGCATGGGCGGACAGCTTATATCCTACAATGAGCAGTTCTTC
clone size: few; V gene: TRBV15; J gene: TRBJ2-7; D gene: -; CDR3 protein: CATSREQGSLYEQYF; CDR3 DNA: TGTGCCACCAGCAGAGAACAGGGTAGTCTCTACGAGCAGTACTTC
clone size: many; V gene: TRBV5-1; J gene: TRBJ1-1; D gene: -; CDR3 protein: CASSPGPREAFF; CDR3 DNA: TGCGCCAGCAGCCCGGGACCGCGTGAAGCTTTCTTT
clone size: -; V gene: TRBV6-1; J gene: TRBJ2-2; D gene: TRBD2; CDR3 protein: CASSGTSGGAMNTGELFF; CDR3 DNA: TGTGCCAGCAGCGGGACTAGCGGGGGGGCGATGAACACCGGGGAGCTGTTTTTT
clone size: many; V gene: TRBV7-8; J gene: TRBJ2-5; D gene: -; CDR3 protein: CASQKEERWGETQYF; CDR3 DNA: TGTGCCAGCCAAAAGGAGGAGAGGTGGGGAGAGACCCAGTACTTC
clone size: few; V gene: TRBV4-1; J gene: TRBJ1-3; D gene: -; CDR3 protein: CASSSRQTSSGNTIYF; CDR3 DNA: TGCGCCAGCAGCAGTAGACAGACGAGCTCTGGAAACACCATATATTTT
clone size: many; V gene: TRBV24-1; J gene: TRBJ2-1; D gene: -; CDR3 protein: CATSDSRASSVYNEQFF; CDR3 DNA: TGTGCCACCAGTGATTCTAGGGCCTCCAGCGTCTACAATGAGCAGTTCTTC
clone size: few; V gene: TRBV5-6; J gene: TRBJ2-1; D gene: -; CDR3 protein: CASSLARGRRDNEQFF; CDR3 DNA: TGTGCCAGCAGCTTGGCCCGGGGACGCCGGGACAATGAGCAGTTCTTC
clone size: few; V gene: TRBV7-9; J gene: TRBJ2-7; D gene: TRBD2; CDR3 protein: CASSWEGLEQYF; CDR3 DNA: TGTGCCAGCAGCTGGGAGGGGTTGGAGCAGTACTTC